These 24 T cell receptor beta chains were sequenced from one sample in a study of blood T cell repertoires in COVID-19. The repertoire was sequenced with immunoSEQ multiplex PCR; TCRdb's copy has only in-frame clones and lacks some. This table has 200,000 to 250,000 clones, roughly nine tenths appearing once. Sequencing was carried out using peripheral blood. Every receptor here comes from a woman between 50 and 59 years old with acute or convalescent COVID-19.

The V gene is TRBV25-1, the J gene TRBJ1-6; D gene uncertain. The germline V gene has CDR1 MGHDK and CDR2 SYGVNS. The CDR3 has 16 residues. Trimming removed 4 bases from V and 0 bases from J, with 10 bases in between. Here the CDR3 DNA reads TGTGCCAGCAGTGGAACTTCGAGCTCCTATAATTCACCCCTCCACTTT. Residues: CASSGTSSSYNSPLHF. The full variable domain, its missing parts supplied by reference TRBV25-1 and TRBJ1-6, is EADIYQTPRYLVIGTGKKITLECSQTMGHDKMYWYQQDPGMELHLIHYSYGVNSTEKGDLSSESTVSRIRTEHFPLTLESARPSHTSQYLCASSGTSSSYNSPLHFGNGTRLTVT.

The chain combines TRBV24-1 with TRBJ1-4; D remains ambiguous. This CDR3 region has 13 residues. Germline CDR1 KGHDR, CDR2 SFDVKD. V lost 9 bases, J lost 4 bases, and 11 bases lay in between. The CDR3 DNA sequence: TGTGCCACCTCCAAGACGGGTAATGAAAAACTGTTTTTT. Translating gives CATSKTGNEKLFF.

The chain combines TRBV18 with TRBJ2-7, with D maybe TRBD2 (6 bases). CDR1 and CDR2 from the germline V gene are KGHSH and LQKENI. V dropped 6 bases and J dropped 0 bases, with 15 bases sitting between them. This CDR3 spans 15 amino acids. The CDR3 DNA follows: TGTGCCAGCTCTCCCGGGACTCTACTCTCCTACGAGCAGTACTTC. Translated: CASSPGTLLSYEQYF.

The chain employs TRBV6-6 and TRBJ2-7, with D perhaps TRBD1 (6 bases). CDR3 length: 15 residues. From germline, CDR1 is MNHNY and CDR2 SVGAGI (reference sequence). The germline V and J ends were trimmed by 5 bases and 2 bases, with 16 bases remaining between them. CDR3 nucleotide sequence: TGTGCCAGCAGTCCCCAGACAGGAAAAACCTACGAGCAGTACTTC. Residues: CASSPQTGKTYEQYF.

For this clone: Other DNA sequences in the same sample also yield this CDR3. The rearrangement links TRBV5-1 to TRBJ1-4, with 11 bases identical to TRBD1. V trimming: 2 bases; J trimming: 7 bases; junction bases outside the gene matches: 1. Germline V gives CDR1 SGHRS, CDR2 YFSETQ. The CDR3 extends over 14 amino acids. The CDR3 DNA sequence: TGCGCCAGCAGCTTAGGGACAGGGGGTGAAAAACTGTTTTTT. Its protein is CASSLGTGGEKLFF.

The chain combines TRBV11-2 with TRBJ2-7; 14 bases fit TRBD2. The junction had 13 bases not matched to a gene; V was cut back by 6 bases and J by 0 bases. CDR1 and CDR2 from the germline V gene are SGHAT and FQNNGV. The CDR3 is made up of 19 amino acids. The CDR3 DNA sequence: TGTGCCAGCAGGCCATTCGGGACTAGCGGGGGCCACCTCTCCTACGAGCAGTACTTC. It yields the protein CASRPFGTSGGHLSYEQYF.

This clone was seen only a few times. V is TRBV30 and J is TRBJ2-7; D remains ambiguous. V lost 0 bases and J 3 bases, leaving 6 bases between the germline ends. The V gene's germline CDR1 is GTSNPN and CDR2 SVGIG (reference sequence). The CDR3 is 12 residues long. Written as DNA, the CDR3 is TGTGCCTGGAGTGTCAGTCGCTACGAGCAGTACTTC. It encodes CAWSVSRYEQYF.

This sequence joins TRBV5-5 and TRBJ1-2; TRBD1 matches at 8 bases. Looked up from germline, CDR1 is SGHKS and CDR2 is YYEKEE (reference sequence). The CDR3 has 15 amino acids. Losses at the gene ends were 0 bases for V and 4 bases for J; bases not matched to a gene: 5. CDR3 nucleotides: TGTGCCAGCAGCTTGGCCGGACAGGGAACCTATGGCTACACCTTC. Its translation: CASSLAGQGTYGYTF.

This clone appeared once. CDR3 in amino acids: CASTTSAQGGEKLFF. Written as DNA, the CDR3 is TGTGCCAGCACCACAAGTGCACAGGGGGGAGAAAAACTGTTTTTT. The chain carries TRBV3-1 (or the pseudogene TRBV3-2) and TRBJ1-4; 8 bases map to TRBD1. The CDR3 runs to 15 residues. Germline V lookup: CDR1 LGHDT, CDR2 YNNKEL (reference sequence). Unmatched junction bases numbered 12, after V lost 7 bases and J lost 8 bases.

The V call is TRBV19, the J call TRBJ2-1; TRBD2 matches at 7 bases. The CDR3 length is 15 residues. Germline loops: CDR1 LNHDA, CDR2 SQIVND (reference sequence). The trim removed 5 bases at V and 3 bases at J, leaving 7 bases unmatched. CDR3 amino acids: CASSLLASHYNEQFF. The CDR3 DNA is TGTGCCAGTAGTCTACTAGCGAGTCACTACAATGAGCAGTTCTTC.

CDR3: CASSPSWGGYGQFF. The CDR3 DNA reads as TGTGCCAGCAGTCCCTCGTGGGGGGGATATGGGCAGTTCTTC. The chain uses TRBV27 and TRBJ2-1; 7 bases line up with TRBD2. The CDR3 extends over 14 amino acids. Germline CDR1 reads MNHEY; CDR2 reads SMNVEV (reference sequence). V lost 5 bases, J lost 12 bases, and 13 bases stayed unmatched.

The chain links TRBV23-1 to TRBJ2-7, with 10 bases lining up with TRBD1. TRBV23-1 is an ORF; its function is uncertain. V lost 0 bases, J lost 5 bases, and 7 bases stayed unmatched. The CDR3 covers 16 residues. Here the CDR3 reads CASSQSSGQGRNEQYF. In DNA, the CDR3 is TGCGCCAGCAGTCAATCTTCGGGACAGGGGCGGAACGAGCAGTACTTC.

The count of this clone is one. The V call is TRBV27, the J call TRBJ1-5; 7 bases are shared with TRBD1. CDR1 is MNHEY, CDR2 SMNVEV, per germline (reference sequence). This CDR3 contains 16 residues. J lost 0 bases, V lost 6 bases, and 8 bases had no gene match. The CDR3: CASRGRWDSSNQPQHF. DNA of the CDR3: TGTGCCAGCAGAGGGCGATGGGACAGTAGCAATCAGCCCCAGCATTTT.

V and J are TRBV2 and TRBJ2-5; 8 positions agree with TRBD2. The junction had 11 bases not matched to a gene; V was cut back by 6 bases and J by 2 bases. In germline, CDR1 is SNHLY, CDR2 FYNNEI. The CDR3 is 16 residues long. CDR3 bases: TGTGCCAGCAGGGGAGCGGGGGCAGGTCTACAAGAGACCCAGTACTTC. Protein: CASRGAGAGLQETQYF.

This clone was counted only a few times. The genes are TRBV19 and TRBJ1-6, with D hard to call. CDR1 and CDR2 from the germline V gene are LNHDA and SQIVND (reference sequence). V shed 6 bases and J shed 6 bases, with 18 bases lying between them. The CDR3 length is 16 residues. CDR3 sequence: CASREGAVRSNSPLHF. CDR3 nucleotide sequence: TGTGCCAGTAGAGAAGGAGCAGTCCGGTCTAATTCACCCCTCCACTTT.

The CDR3, as DNA: TGTGCCAGTAGTATACAGGGGAACACCGGGGAGCTGTTTTTT. Translating gives CASSIQGNTGELFF. The chain joins TRBV19 to TRBJ2-2, with a possible D match to TRBD1 (5 bases). CDR3 length equals 14 residues. CDR1 and CDR2 (germline): LNHDA, SQIVND (reference sequence). With 2 bases removed from V and 1 base from J, the gap between germline ends came to 5 bases.

The V and J genes are TRBV5-4 and TRBJ2-1; 8 nucleotides align to TRBD2. CDR3 size: 18 residues. The trim removed 4 bases at V and 2 bases at J, leaving 14 bases unmatched. Germline CDR1 is SGHNT and CDR2 is YYREEE (reference sequence). Here the CDR3 reads CASSPRGRGGTTYNEQFF. The CDR3 coding sequence is TGTGCCAGCAGCCCCCGGGGGCGCGGGGGGACAACCTACAATGAGCAGTTCTTC.

The chain recombines TRBV7-6 with TRBJ2-5; D is ambiguous. V dropped 6 bases and J dropped 4 bases, with 12 bases sitting between them. CDR3 length: 13 residues. Germline CDR1 reads SGHVS; CDR2 reads FNYEAQ. The CDR3 DNA sequence: TGTGCCAGCAGTCCAAGTACATCAGAGACCCAGTACTTC. Its translation: CASSPSTSETQYF.

The chain has TRBV30 and TRBJ1-1, with D hard to call. The V gene's germline CDR1 is GTSNPN and CDR2 SVGIG (reference sequence). The CDR3 contains 11 residues. The V and J ends lost 2 bases and 7 bases respectively, with 8 bases between them. CDR3 DNA sequence: TGTGCCTGGAGTTTTCCGCGTGAAGCTTTCTTT. It translates to CAWSFPREAFF. Full variable domain (remainder filled in from reference TRBV30 and TRBJ1-1): SQTIHQWPATLVQPVGSPLSLECTVEGTSNPNLYWYRQAAGRGLQLLFYSVGIGQISSEVPQNLSASRPQDRQFILSSKKLLLSDSGFYLCAWSFPREAFFGQGTRLTVV.

The V and J genes are TRBV12-5 and TRBJ2-7, with TRBD2 identical over 8 bases. This CDR3 contains 16 residues. Unmatched junction bases numbered 9, after V lost 0 bases and J lost 5 bases. Looked up from germline, CDR1 is LGHNT and CDR2 is FRNRAP. The CDR3 loop is CASGLVKAGGRNEQYF. The CDR3, as DNA: TGTGCTAGTGGTTTGGTAAAGGCGGGAGGTAGGAACGAGCAGTACTTC.

V is TRBV7-2 and J is TRBJ2-7; D might be TRBD2 (5 bases). Germline V gene lookup returns CDR1 SGHTA and CDR2 FQGNSA. V dropped 5 bases and J dropped 5 bases, with 16 bases sitting between them. The CDR3 is made up of 14 amino acids. CDR3 region: CASSPNRGSDEQYF. Written as DNA, the CDR3 is TGTGCCAGCAGCCCTAATCGGGGTTCCGACGAGCAGTACTTC.

The chain links TRBV6-2 or TRBV6-3 to TRBJ2-5; D is unclear. CDR1 and CDR2 from the germline V gene are MNHEY and SVGEGT. V lost 4 bases and J 1 base, leaving 13 bases between the germline ends. CDR3 size: 15 residues. DNA for the CDR3: TGTGCCAGCAGTTTTCGGGTGACCCGCCAAGAGACCCAGTACTTC. Translating gives CASSFRVTRQETQYF.

V gene TRBV5-5 combines with J gene TRBJ1-2; unclear D gene. Germline V CDR1 and CDR2: SGHKS, YYEKEE (reference sequence). The length of the CDR3 is 13 residues. V was shortened by 4 bases and J by 4 bases, with 11 bases between the two germline ends. The CDR3: CASSLSPGYGYTF. In DNA form, the CDR3 reads TGTGCCAGCAGCCTGTCACCAGGCTATGGCTACACCTTC. Full variable domain (rest looked up from reference TRBV5-5 and TRBJ1-2): DAGVTQSPTHLIKTRGQQVTLRCSPISGHKSVSWYQQVLGQGPQFIFQYYEKEERGRGNFPDRFSARQFPNYSSELNVNALLLGDSALYLCASSLSPGYGYTFGSGTRLTVV.

This clone has only a few counts. This sequence joins TRBV6-4 and TRBJ2-1, with 8 nucleotides matching TRBD1. The CDR3 length is 14 residues. V lost 4 bases and J lost 7; bases outside the gene matches: 6. In germline, CDR1 is MRHNA, CDR2 SNTAGT. In nucleotides, the CDR3 is TGTGCCAGCAGTGTCACGGACAGGGCGAATGAGCAGTTCTTC. Translated, it gives CASSVTDRANEQFF.